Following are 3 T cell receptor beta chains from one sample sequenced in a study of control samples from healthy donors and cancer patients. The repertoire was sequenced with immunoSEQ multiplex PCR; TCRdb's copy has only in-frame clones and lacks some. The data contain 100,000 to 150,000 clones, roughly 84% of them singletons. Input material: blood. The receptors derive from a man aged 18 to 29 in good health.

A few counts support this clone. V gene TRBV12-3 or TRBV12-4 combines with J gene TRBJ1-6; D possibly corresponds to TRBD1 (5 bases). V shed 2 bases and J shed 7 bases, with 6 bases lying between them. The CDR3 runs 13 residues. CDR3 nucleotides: TGTGCCAGCAGTTTAAGGGGCAATTCACCCCTCCACTTT. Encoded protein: CASSLRGNSPLHF.

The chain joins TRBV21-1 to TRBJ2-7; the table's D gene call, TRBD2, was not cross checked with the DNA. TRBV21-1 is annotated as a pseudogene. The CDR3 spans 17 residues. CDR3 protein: CASERVGLAGLTYEQYF. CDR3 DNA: TGTGCCAGCGAAAGGGTGGGGCTAGCGGGATTAACCTACGAGCAGTACTTC.

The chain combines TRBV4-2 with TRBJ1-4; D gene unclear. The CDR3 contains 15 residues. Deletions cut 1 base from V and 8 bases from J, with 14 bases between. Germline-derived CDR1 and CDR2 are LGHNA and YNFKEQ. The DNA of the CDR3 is TGTGCCAGCAGCCAAGGACAATCGGGCCGCGAAAAACTGTTTTTT. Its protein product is CASSQGQSGREKLFF.